This T cell receptor (beta chain) was identified in a study of blood T cell repertoires in COVID-19. The overall study: Both acute and convalescent COVID-19 samples were obtained from the United States, Italy and Spain. Sources were T cells, B-cell-depleted T cells, or PBMCs; the material itself was cDNA or gDNA.

This clone was picked up one time. This CDR3 contains 18 residues. V dropped 2 bases and J dropped 5; count of bases not matched to a gene: 10. Germline V lookup: CDR1 SGHTA, CDR2 FQGNSA. Under the authors' procedure: Reference gene primers were amplified, and this amplification served to estimate nucleated cell counts. The data were produced by immunoSEQ multiplex PCR, yet TCRdb's version contains in-frame clones alone and is incomplete. That table gives V, J and clone size, and the DNA gave D and trimming. The sample yields 150,000 to 200,000 clones, around 67% seen once. Sequencing input: peripheral blood. The TCR was taken from a woman of 80 years or more with acute or convalescent COVID-19. The chain couples TRBV7-2 to TRBJ2-3, with 13 nucleotides matching TRBD2. The CDR3 loop reads CASSLSGQGLAGIDTQYF. The CDR3 DNA follows: TGTGCCAGCAGCTTATCAGGACAGGGACTAGCGGGAATAGATACGCAGTATTTT.